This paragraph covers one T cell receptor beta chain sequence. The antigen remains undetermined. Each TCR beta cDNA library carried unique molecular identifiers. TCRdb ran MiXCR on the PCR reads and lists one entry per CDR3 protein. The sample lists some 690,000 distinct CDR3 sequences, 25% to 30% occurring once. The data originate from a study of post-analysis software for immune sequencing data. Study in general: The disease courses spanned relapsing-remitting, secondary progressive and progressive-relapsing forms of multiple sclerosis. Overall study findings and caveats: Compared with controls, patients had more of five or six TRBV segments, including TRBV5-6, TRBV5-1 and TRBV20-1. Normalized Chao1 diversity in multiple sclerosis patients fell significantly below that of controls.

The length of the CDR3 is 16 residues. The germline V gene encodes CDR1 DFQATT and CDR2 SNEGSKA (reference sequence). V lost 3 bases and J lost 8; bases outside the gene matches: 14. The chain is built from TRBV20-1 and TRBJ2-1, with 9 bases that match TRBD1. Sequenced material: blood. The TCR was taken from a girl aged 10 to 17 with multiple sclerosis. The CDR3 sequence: CSARPRQGTGRDEQFF. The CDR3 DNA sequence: TGCAGTGCTAGGCCCCGTCAGGGGACAGGGCGAGATGAGCAGTTCTTC.